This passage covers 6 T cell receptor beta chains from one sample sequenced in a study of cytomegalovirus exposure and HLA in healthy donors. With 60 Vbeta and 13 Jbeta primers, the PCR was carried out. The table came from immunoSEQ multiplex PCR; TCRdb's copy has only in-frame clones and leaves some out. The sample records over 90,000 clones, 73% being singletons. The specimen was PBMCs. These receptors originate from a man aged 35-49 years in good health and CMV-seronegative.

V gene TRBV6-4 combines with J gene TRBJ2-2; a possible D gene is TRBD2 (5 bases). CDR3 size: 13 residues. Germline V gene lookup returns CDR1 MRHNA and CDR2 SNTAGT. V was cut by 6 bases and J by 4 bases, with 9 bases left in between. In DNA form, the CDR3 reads TGTGCCAGCAGGGGTAGCGCCACCGGGGAGCTGTTTTTT. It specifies CASRGSATGELFF.

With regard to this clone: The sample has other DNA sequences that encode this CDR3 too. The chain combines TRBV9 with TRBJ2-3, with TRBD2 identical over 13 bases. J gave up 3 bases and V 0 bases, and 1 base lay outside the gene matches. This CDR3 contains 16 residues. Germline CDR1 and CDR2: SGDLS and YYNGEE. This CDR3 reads CASSVEGLAGTDTQYF. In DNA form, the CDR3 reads TGTGCCAGCAGCGTAGAGGGACTAGCGGGGACAGATACGCAGTATTTT.

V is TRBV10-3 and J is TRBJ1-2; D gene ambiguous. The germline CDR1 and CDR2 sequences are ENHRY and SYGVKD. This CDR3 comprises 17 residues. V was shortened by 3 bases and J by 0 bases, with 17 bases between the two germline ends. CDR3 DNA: TGTGCCATCAGTGAAACGATGAGGCAAATTGCTAACTATGGCTACACCTTC. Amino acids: CAISETMRQIANYGYTF.

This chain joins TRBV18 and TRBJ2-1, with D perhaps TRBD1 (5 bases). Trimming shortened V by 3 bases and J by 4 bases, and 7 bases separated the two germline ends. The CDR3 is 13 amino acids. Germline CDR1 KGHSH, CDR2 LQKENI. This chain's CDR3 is CASSPDIYNEQFF. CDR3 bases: TGTGCCAGCTCACCGGACATTTACAATGAGCAGTTCTTC.

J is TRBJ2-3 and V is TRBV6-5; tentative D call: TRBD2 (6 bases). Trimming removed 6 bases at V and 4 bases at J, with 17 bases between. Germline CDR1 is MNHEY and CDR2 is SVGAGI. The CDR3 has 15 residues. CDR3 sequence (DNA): TGTGCCAGCAGCCCGCTGGCGGGGATGGCAGATACGCAGTATTTT. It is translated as CASSPLAGMADTQYF.

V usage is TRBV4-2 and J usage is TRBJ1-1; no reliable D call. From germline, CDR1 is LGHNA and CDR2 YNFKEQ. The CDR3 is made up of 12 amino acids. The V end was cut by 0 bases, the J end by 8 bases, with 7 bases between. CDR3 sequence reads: CASSQERAEAFF. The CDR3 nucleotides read TGTGCCAGCAGCCAAGAAAGAGCGGAAGCTTTCTTT.